A selection of T cell receptor beta chains follows, all from one sample in a study of CD8 T cells in Susac syndrome. Via MiXCR, TCRdb re-called the immunoSEQ multiplex PCR reads, giving one row per CDR3 protein. The table has 100,000 to 150,000 distinct CDR3 sequences, about 95% seen once. The specimen was CD4+ T cells from PBMCs. The receptors stem from a human donor in good health. The conserved cysteine and the conserved F or W are not part of the CDR3 here. The order of the fields is V gene, J gene, clone size, CDR3 protein. Clone size is stated in some rows and not others, as once, few, many or a class when expanded.

V: TRBV28
J: TRBJ2-6
size: -
CDR3: ASSPRRGRSGANVLT

V: TRBV5-1
J: TRBJ2-5
size: -
CDR3: ASSFGVLAGAGETQY

V: TRBV7-2
J: TRBJ1-1
size: -
CDR3: ASSSYSGRNTEAF

V: TRBV12-3/TRBV12-4
J: TRBJ2-5
size: -
CDR3: ASSPIGGRGLETQY

V: TRBV25-1
J: TRBJ1-2
size: -
CDR3: ASSDGYGYT

V: TRBV28
J: TRBJ1-5
size: -
CDR3: ASTGTLNQPQH

V: TRBV24-1
J: TRBJ1-1
size: -
CDR3: ATSDVGGEAF

V: TRBV3-1
J: TRBJ1-5
size: -
CDR3: ASSQAGTGGSGNQPQH

V: TRBV3-1
J: TRBJ1-4
size: -
CDR3: ASSHRGLATNEKLF

V: TRBV6-2/TRBV6-3
J: TRBJ2-1
size: -
CDR3: ASSYPGTSFF

V: TRBV20-1
J: TRBJ2-5
size: -
CDR3: SAMKGHTPQETQY

V: TRBV3-1
J: TRBJ1-2
size: -
CDR3: ASSLTDQYGYT

V: TRBV3-1
J: TRBJ2-1
size: -
CDR3: ASRPGLAANNEQF

V: TRBV15
J: TRBJ2-3
size: -
CDR3: ATSPPGALSSHTQY

V: TRBV19
J: TRBJ1-5
size: -
CDR3: ASSIRRGGNQPQH

V: TRBV5-1
J: TRBJ2-1
size: -
CDR3: ASSPTSAYNEQF

V: TRBV2
J: TRBJ2-7
size: -
CDR3: ASQGTGGAEQY

V: TRBV6-5
J: TRBJ1-5
size: -
CDR3: ASGQGRQPQH

V: TRBV3-1
J: TRBJ2-1
size: -
CDR3: ASSSSGRANNEQF

V: TRBV28
J: TRBJ2-5
size: -
CDR3: ASSLMSGRGVETQY

V: TRBV7-9
J: TRBJ2-4
size: -
CDR3: ARGSKRDVKNIQY

V: TRBV20-1
J: TRBJ2-7
size: once
CDR3: SAPREAWREGAEQY

V: TRBV18
J: TRBJ2-1
size: -
CDR3: ASSRTGGDTNEQF

V: TRBV13
J: TRBJ1-6
size: -
CDR3: ASSRGTADSPLH

V: TRBV6-4
J: TRBJ2-3
size: -
CDR3: ASSKEGASSTQY

V: TRBV7-2
J: TRBJ2-7
size: -
CDR3: ASSLVLGPEGRQY

V: TRBV7-2
J: TRBJ2-7
size: once
CDR3: ASSLARSGRGGVVDEQY

V: TRBV18
J: TRBJ2-1
size: -
CDR3: ASSPTGAGGEQF

V: TRBV25-1
J: TRBJ2-5
size: -
CDR3: ASSEYMGRGTGFQETQY

V: TRBV7-2
J: TRBJ1-1
size: -
CDR3: ASSSGRQATLEAF